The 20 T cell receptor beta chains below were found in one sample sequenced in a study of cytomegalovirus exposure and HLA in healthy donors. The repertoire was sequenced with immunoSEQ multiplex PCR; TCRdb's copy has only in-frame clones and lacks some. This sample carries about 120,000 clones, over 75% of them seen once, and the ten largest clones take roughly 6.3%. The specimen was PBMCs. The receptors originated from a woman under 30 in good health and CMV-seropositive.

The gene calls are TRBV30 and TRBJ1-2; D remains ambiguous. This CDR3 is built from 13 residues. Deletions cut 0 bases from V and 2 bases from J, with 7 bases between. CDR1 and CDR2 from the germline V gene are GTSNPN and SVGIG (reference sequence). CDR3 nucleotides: TGTGCCTGGAGTGTAACGGGGAACTATGGCTACACCTTC. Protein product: CAWSVTGNYGYTF.

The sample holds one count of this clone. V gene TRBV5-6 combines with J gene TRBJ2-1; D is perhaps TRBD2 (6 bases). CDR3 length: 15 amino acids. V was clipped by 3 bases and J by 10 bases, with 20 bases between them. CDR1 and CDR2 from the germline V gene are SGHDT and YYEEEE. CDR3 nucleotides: TGTGCCAGCAGCTCCCGCGGGGAACCCTTCAGGGAGCAGTTCTTC. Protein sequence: CASSSRGEPFREQFF.

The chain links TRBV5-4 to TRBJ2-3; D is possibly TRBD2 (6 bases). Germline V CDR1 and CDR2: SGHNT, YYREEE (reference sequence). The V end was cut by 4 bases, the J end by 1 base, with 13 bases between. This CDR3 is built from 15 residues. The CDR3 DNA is TGTGCCAGCAGCCGGAAAGGCGGGGGCACAGATACGCAGTATTTT. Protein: CASSRKGGGTDTQYF.

CDR3 region: CASSPTDNSPLHF. The CDR3 DNA follows: TGTGCCAGCAGCCCGACAGATAATTCACCCCTCCACTTT. The rearrangement uses TRBV11-2 and TRBJ1-6, with D possibly being TRBD1 (5 bases). Trimming removed 5 bases at V and 5 bases at J, with 7 bases between. Germline CDR1 reads SGHAT; CDR2 reads FQNNGV. The CDR3 runs 13 residues.

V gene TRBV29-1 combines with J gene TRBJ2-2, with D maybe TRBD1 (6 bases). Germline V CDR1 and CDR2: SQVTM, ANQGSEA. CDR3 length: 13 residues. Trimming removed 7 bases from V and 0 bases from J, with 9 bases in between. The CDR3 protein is CSADRPNTGELFF. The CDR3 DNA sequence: TGCAGCGCGGACAGACCGAACACCGGGGAGCTGTTTTTT.

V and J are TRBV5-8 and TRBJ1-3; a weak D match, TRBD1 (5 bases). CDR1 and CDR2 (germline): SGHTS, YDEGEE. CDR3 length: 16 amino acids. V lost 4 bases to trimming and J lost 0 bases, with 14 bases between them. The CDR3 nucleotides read TGTGCCAGCAGCACGGGACTGATCCACTCTGGAAACACCATATATTTT. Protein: CASSTGLIHSGNTIYF.

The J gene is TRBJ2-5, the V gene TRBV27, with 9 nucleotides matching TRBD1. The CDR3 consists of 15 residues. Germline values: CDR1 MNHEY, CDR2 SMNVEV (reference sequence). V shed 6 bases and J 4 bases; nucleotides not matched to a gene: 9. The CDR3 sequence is CASRPGTGPGETQYF. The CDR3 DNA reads TGTGCCAGCAGGCCTGGGACAGGGCCTGGAGAGACCCAGTACTTC.

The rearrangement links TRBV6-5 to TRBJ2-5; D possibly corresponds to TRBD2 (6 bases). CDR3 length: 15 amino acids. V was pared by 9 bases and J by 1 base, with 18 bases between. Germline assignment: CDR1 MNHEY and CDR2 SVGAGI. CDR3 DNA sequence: TGTGCCAGTAAAAGACGGGGGACCAGCCAAGAGACCCAGTACTTC. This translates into CASKRRGTSQETQYF.

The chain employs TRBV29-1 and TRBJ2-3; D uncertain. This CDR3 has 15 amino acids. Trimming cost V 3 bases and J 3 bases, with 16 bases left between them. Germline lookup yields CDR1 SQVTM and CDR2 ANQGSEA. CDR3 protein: CSVDRQGAGTDTQYF. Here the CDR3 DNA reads TGCAGCGTTGATCGTCAAGGAGCTGGTACAGATACGCAGTATTTT.

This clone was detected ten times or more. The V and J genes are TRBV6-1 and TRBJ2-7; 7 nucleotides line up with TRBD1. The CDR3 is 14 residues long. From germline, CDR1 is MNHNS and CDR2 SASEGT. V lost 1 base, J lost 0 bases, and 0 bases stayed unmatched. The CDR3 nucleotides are TGTGCCAGCAGTGAAGGGGACAGCTCCTACGAGCAGTACTTC. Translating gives CASSEGDSSYEQYF.

The CDR3 loop reads CSAHRGQGARNEQFF. The DNA for the CDR3 is TGCAGCGCCCACCGCGGGCAGGGGGCGCGGAATGAGCAGTTCTTC. The rearrangement uses TRBV29-1 and TRBJ2-1, with TRBD1 matching over 8 bases. Germline-derived CDR1 and CDR2 are SQVTM and ANQGSEA. Trimming removed 7 bases from V and 7 bases from J; junction bases left unmatched: 15. The CDR3 extends over 15 amino acids.

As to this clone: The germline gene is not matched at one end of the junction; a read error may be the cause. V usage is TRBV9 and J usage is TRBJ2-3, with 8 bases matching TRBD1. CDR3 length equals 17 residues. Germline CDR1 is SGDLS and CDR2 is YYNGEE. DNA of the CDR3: TGTGTCAGCAGCGTAGGGGCGGCCAGGGGGCGCACAGATACGCAGTATTTT. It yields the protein CVSSVGAARGRTDTQYF.

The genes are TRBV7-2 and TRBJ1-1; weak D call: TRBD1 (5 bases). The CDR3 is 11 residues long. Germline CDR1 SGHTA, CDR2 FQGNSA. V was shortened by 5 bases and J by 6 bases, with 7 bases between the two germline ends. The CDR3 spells CASSRGAEAFF. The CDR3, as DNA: TGTGCCAGCAGCCGGGGGGCTGAAGCTTTCTTT.

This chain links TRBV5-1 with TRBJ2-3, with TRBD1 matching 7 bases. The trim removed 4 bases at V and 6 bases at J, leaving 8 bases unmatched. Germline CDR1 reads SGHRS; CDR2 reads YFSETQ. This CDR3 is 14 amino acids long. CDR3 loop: CASSVDRAGDTQYF. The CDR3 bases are TGCGCCAGCAGCGTCGACAGGGCCGGGGATACGCAGTATTTT.

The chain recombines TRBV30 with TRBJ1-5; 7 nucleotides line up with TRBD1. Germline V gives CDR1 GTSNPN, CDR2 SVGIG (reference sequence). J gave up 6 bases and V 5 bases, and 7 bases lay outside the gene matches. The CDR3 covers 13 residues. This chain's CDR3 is CAWATGVLQPQHF. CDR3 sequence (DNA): TGTGCCTGGGCTACAGGGGTACTTCAGCCCCAGCATTTT.

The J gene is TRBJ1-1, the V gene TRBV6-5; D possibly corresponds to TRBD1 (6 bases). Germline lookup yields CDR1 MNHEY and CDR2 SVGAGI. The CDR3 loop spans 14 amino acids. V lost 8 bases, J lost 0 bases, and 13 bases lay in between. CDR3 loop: CASRGGGLNTEAFF. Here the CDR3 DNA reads TGTGCCAGCCGCGGCGGGGGCCTGAACACTGAAGCTTTCTTT.

The CDR3 coding sequence is TGTGCCAGCTCCCTGGCCAACACCGGGGAGCTGTTTTTT. It codes for CASSLANTGELFF. The chain has TRBV27 and TRBJ2-2; no clear D gene. The germline gives CDR1 MNHEY, CDR2 SMNVEV (reference sequence). The CDR3 totals 13 residues. The V end lost 8 bases, the J end lost 2 bases, and 9 bases lay between the germline ends.

The CDR3 DNA is TGTGCCACCAGCAGAGATCCCGGGAAGAACACTGAAGCTTTCTTT. As protein: CATSRDPGKNTEAFF. The chain is built from TRBV15 and TRBJ1-1; no firm D call. V lost 0 bases and J 1 base, leaving 9 bases between the germline ends. The CDR3 contains 15 residues. Germline CDR1 LNHNV, CDR2 YYDKDF (reference sequence).

The DNA for the CDR3 is TGTGCCAGCAGCTTAACGGGGGGCTCCTACGAGCAGTACTTC. Translated: CASSLTGGSYEQYF. The V call is TRBV11-2, the J call TRBJ2-7, with 7 bases matching TRBD2. J gave up 0 bases and V 2 bases, and 1 base lay outside the gene matches. This CDR3 has 14 amino acids. The germline V gene has CDR1 SGHAT and CDR2 FQNNGV.

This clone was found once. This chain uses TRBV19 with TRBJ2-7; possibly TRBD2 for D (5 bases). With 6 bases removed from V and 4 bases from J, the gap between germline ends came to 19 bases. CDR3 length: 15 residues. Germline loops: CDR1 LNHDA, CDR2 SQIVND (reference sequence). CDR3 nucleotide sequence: TGTGCCAGTAGCCCTCTAGGACTCAGCTTATACGAGCAGTACTTC. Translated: CASSPLGLSLYEQYF.